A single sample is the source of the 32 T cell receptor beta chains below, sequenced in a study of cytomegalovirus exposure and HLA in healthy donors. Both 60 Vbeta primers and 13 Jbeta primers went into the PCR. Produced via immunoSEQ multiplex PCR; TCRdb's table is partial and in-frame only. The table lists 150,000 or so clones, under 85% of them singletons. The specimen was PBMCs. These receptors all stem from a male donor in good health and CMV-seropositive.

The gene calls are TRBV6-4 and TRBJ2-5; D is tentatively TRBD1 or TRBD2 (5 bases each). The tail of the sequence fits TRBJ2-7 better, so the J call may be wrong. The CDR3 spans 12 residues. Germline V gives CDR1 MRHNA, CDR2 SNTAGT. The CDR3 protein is CASSDNGGEQYF. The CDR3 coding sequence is TGTGCCAGCAGTGACAATGGGGGCGAGCAGTACTTC.

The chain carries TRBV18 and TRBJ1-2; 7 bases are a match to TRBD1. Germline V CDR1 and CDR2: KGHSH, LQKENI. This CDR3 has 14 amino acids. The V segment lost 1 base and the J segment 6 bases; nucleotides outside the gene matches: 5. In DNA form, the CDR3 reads TGTGCCAGCTCACCACAGACAGGGATCCATGGCTACACCTTC. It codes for CASSPQTGIHGYTF.

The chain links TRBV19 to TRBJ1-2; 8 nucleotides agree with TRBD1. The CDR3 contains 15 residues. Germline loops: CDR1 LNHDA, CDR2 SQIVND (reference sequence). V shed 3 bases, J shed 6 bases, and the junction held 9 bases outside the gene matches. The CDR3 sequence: CASSIPGTGVHGYTF. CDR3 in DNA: TGTGCCAGTAGTATCCCAGGGACAGGCGTCCATGGCTACACCTTC.

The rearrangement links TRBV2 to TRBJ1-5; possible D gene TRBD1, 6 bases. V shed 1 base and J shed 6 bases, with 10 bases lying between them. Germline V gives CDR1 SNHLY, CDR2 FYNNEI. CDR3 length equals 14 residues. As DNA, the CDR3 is TGTGCCAGCAGTGAAGGCAGGGGTCGTCAGCCCCAGCATTTT. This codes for CASSEGRGRQPQHF.

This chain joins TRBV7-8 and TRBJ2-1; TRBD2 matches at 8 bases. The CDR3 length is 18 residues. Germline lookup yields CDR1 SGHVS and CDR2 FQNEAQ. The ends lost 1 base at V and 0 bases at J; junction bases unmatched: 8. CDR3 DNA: TGTGCCAGCAGCTTAGTAGGGGCGGGAGGCCGCTCCTACAATGAGCAGTTCTTC. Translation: CASSLVGAGGRSYNEQFF.

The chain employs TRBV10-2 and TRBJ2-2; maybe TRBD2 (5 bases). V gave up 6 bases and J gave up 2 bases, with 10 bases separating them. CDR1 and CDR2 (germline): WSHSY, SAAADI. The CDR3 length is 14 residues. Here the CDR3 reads CASSEDSNTGELFF. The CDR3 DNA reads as TGCGCCAGCAGCGAGGACTCTAACACCGGGGAGCTGTTTTTT.

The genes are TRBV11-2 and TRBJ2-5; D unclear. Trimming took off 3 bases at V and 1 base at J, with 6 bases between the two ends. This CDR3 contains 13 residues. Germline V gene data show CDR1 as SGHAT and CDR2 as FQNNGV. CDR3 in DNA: TGTGCCAGCAGCTTGAGGTTCCAAGAGACCCAGTACTTC. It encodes CASSLRFQETQYF.

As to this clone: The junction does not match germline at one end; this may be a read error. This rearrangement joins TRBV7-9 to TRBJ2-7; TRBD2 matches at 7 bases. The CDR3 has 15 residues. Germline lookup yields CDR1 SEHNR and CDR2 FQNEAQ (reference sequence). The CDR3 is CSSSLGGVDPYEQYF. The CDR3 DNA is TGTTCCAGCAGCTTGGGAGGGGTAGATCCCTACGAGCAGTACTTC. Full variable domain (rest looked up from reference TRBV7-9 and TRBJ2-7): DTGVSQNPRHKITKRGQNVTFRCDPISEHNRLYWYRQTLGQGPEFLTYFQNEAQLEKSRLLSDRFSAERPKGSFSTLEIQRTEQGDSAMYLCSSSLGGVDPYEQYFGPGTRLTVT.

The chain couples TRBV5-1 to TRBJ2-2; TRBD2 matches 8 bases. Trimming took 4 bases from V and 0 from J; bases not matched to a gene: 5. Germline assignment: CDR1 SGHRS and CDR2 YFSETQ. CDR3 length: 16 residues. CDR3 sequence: CASSLTSGSNTGELFF. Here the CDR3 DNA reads TGCGCCAGCAGCCTAACTAGCGGTTCGAACACCGGGGAGCTGTTTTTT. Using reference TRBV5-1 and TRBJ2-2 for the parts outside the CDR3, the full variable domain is KAGVTQTPRYLIKTRGQQVTLSCSPISGHRSVSWYQQTPGQGLQFLFEYFSETQRNKGNFPGRFSGRQFSNSRSEMNVSTLELGDSALYLCASSLTSGSNTGELFFGEGSRLTVL.

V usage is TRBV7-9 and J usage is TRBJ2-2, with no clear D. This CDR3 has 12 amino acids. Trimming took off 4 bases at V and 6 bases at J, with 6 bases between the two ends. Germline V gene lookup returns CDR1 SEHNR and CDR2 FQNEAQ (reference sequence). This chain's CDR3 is CASSSGAGELFF. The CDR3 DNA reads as TGTGCCAGCAGCTCAGGCGCCGGGGAGCTGTTTTTT.

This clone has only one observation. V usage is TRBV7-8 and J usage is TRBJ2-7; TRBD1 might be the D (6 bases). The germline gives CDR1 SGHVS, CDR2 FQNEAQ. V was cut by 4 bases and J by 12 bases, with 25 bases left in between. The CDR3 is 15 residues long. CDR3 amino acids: CASSSTQGTGTSLYF. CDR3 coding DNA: TGTGCCAGCAGCTCCACCCAGGGGACCGGGACGAGTTTGTACTTC.

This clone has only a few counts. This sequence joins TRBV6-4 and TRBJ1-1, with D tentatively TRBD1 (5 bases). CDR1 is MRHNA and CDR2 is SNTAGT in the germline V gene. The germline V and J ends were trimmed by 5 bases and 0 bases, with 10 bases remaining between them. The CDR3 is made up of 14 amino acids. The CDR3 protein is CASSPGGMNTEAFF. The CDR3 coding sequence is TGTGCCAGCAGTCCGGGGGGGATGAACACTGAAGCTTTCTTT.

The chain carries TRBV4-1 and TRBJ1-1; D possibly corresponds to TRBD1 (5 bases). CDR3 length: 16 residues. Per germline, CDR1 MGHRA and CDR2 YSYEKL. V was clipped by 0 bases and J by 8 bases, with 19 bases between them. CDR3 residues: CASSQDNQIDSPEAFF. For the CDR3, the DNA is TGCGCCAGCAGCCAAGATAACCAGATAGACAGTCCCGAAGCTTTCTTT.

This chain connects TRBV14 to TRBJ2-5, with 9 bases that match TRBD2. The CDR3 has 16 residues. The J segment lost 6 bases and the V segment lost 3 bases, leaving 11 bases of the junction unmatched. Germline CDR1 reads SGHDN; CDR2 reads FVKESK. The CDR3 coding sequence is TGTGCCAGCAGCCAGGACATAGCGGGAGCCAGGAAGACCCAGTACTTC. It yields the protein CASSQDIAGARKTQYF.

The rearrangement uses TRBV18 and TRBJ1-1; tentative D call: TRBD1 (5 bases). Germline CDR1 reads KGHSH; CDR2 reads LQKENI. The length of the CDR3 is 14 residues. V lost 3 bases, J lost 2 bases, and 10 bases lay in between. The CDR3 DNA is TGTGCCAGCTCACCTCAGGGATACAACACTGAAGCTTTCTTT. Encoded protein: CASSPQGYNTEAFF.

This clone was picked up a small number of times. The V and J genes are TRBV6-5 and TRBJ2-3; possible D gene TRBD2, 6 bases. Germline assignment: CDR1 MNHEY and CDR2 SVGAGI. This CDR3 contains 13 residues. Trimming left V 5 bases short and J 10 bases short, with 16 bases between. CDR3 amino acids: CASSPGGAYSQYF. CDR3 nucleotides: TGTGCCAGCAGTCCAGGAGGGGCCTACTCGCAGTATTTT.

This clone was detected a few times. CDR3 region: CASRTPNTGELFF. As DNA, the CDR3 is TGTGCCAGCAGGACACCAAACACCGGGGAGCTGTTTTTT. The chain recombines TRBV2 with TRBJ2-2; D is unclear. V dropped 6 bases and J dropped 2 bases, with 7 bases sitting between them. This CDR3 has 13 residues. In germline, CDR1 is SNHLY, CDR2 FYNNEI.

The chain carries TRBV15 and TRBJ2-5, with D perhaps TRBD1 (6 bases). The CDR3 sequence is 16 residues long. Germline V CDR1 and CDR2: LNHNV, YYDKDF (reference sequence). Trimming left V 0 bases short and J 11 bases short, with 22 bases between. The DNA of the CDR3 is TGTGCCACCAGCAGAGATCCCAAAGCAGGGGACCCTCGGCAGTACTTC. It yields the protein CATSRDPKAGDPRQYF.

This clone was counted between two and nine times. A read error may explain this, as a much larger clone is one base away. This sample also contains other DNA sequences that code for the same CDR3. The CDR3: CASGIQGRGEKLFF. Written as DNA, the CDR3 is TGCGCAAGCGGCATACAGGGGCGAGGTGAAAAACTGTTTTTT. This chain links TRBV5-1 with TRBJ1-4; 7 bases agree with TRBD1. The CDR3 sequence is 14 residues long. Germline CDR1 is SGHRS and CDR2 is YFSETQ.

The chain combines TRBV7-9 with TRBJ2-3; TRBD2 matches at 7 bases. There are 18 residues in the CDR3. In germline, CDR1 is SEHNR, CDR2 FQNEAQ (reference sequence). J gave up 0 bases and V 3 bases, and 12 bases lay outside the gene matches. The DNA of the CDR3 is TGTGCCAGCAGCTTCGGGGTAGCGGGTTTTTCCAGCACAGATACGCAGTATTTT. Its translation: CASSFGVAGFSSTDTQYF.

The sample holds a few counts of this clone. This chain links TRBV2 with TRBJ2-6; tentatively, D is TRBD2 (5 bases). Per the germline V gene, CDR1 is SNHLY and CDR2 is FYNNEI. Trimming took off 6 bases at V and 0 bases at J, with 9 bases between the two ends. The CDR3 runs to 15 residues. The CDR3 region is CASRLEGSGANVLTF. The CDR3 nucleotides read TGTGCCAGCAGGCTAGAGGGCTCTGGGGCCAACGTCCTGACTTTC.

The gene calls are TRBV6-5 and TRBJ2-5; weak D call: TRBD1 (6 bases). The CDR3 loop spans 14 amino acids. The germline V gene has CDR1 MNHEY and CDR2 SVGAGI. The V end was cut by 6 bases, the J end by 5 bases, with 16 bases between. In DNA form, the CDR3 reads TGTGCCAGCAGACTTACAGGGCTCGGGGAGACCCAGTACTTC. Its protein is CASRLTGLGETQYF.

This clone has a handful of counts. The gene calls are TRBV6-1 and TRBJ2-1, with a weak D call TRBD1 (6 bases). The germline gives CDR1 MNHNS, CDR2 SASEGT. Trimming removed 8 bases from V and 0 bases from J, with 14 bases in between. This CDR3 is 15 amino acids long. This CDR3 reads CASGVTDSSYNEQFF. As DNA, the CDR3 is TGTGCCAGCGGGGTGACGGACAGCTCCTACAATGAGCAGTTCTTC.

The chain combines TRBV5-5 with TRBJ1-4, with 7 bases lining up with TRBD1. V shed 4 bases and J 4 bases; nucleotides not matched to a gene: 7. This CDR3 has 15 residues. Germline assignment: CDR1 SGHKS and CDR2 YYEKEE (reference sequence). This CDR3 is CASSQRTGNNEKLFF. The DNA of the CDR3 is TGTGCCAGCAGCCAAAGGACAGGCAATAATGAAAAACTGTTTTTT.

CDR3 in amino acids: CASSEAYRAPGYTF. The CDR3 coding sequence is TGTGCCAGCAGTGAAGCTTACAGGGCGCCGGGCTACACCTTC. The chain combines TRBV6-1 with TRBJ1-2; TRBD1 might be the D (6 bases). The germline V and J ends were trimmed by 0 bases and 8 bases, with 13 bases remaining between them. The V gene's germline CDR1 is MNHNS and CDR2 SASEGT. There are 14 residues in the CDR3.

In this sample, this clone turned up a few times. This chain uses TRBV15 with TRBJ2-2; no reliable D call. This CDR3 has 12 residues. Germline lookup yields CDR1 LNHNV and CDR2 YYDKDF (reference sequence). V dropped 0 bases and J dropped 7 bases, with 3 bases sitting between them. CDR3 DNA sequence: TGTGCCACCAGCAGAGACCGCGGGGAGCTGTTTTTT. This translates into CATSRDRGELFF.

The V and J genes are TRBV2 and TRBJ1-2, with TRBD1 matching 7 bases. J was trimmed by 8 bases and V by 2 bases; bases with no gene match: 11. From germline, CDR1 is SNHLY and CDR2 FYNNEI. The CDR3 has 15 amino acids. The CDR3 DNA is TGTGCCAGCAGTGAAACAGGGACAGCCTCACGCGGCTACACCTTC. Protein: CASSETGTASRGYTF.

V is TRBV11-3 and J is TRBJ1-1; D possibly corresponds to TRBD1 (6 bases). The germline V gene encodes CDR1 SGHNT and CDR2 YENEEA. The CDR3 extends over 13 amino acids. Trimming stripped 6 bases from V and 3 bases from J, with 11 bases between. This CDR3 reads CASRSGQYTEAFF. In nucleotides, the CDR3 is TGTGCCAGCAGGAGCGGACAGTACACTGAAGCTTTCTTT.

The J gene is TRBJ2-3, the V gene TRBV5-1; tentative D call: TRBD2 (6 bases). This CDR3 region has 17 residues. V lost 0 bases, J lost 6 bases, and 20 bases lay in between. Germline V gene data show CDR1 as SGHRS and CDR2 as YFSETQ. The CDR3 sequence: CASSLAGAGTLGDTQYF. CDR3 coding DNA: TGCGCCAGCAGCTTGGCGGGAGCTGGTACCCTTGGGGATACGCAGTATTTT.

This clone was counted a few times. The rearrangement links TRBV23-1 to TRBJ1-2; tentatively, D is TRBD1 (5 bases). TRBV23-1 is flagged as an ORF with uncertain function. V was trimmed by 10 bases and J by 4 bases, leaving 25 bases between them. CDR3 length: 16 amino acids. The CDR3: CAIPLRTWGYGYGYTF. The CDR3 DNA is TGCGCCATCCCTTTGAGAACCTGGGGCTATGGCTATGGCTACACCTTC.

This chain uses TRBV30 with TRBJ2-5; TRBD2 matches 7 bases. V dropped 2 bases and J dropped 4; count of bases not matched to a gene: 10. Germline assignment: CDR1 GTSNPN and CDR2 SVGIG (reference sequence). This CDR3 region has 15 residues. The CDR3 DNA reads TGTGCCTGGAGTCCAATATCGGGGAGGGGAGAGACCCAGTACTTC. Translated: CAWSPISGRGETQYF.

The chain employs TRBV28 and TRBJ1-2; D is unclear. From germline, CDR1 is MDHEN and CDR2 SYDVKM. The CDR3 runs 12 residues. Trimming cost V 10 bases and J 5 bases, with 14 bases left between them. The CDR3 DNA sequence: TGTGCCACCGCGACACAACATTATGGCTACACCTTC. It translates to CATATQHYGYTF.